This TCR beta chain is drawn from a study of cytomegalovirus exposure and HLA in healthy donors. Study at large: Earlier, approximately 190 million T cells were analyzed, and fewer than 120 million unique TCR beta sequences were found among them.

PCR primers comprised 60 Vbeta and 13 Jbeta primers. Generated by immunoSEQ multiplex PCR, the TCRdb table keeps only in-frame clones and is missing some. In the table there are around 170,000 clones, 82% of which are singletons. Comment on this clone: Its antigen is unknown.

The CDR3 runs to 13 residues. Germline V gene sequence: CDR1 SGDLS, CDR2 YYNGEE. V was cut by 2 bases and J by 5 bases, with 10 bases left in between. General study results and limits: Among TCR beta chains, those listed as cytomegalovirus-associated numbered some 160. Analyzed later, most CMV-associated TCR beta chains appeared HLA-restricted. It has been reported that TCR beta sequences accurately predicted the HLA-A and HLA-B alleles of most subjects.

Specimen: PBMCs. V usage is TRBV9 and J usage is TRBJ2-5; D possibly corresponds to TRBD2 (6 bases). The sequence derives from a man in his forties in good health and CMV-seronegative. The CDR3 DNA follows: TGTGCCAGCAGCGTGGGGGGACCGGAGACCCAGTACTTC. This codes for CASSVGGPETQYF. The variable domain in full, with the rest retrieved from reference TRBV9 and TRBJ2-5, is DSGVTQTPKHLITATGQRVTLRCSPRSGDLSVYWYQQSLDQGLQFLIQYYNGEERAKGNILERFSAQQFPDLHSELNLSSLELGDSALYFCASSVGGPETQYFGPGTRLLVL.